This passage covers 24 T cell receptor beta chains from one sample sequenced in a study of T cell repertoires in cytomegalovirus infection. In TCRdb, the reads were re-called with MiXCR into one record per CDR3 protein. The sample holds 250,000 or so distinct CDR3 sequences, 15% to 20% seen once. The material sequenced was CD8+ T cells from PBMCs. The receptors come from a human donor in good health (CMV status not recorded). Some clones in this sample may be carry-over from other donors' samples.

This clonotype appeared many times. The rearrangement joins TRBV7-6 to TRBJ2-1; D possibly matches TRBD1 or TRBD2 (6 bases each). V was pared by 2 bases and J by 10 bases, with 21 bases between. Germline V CDR1 and CDR2: SGHVS, FNYEAQ. CDR3 length: 16 amino acids. CDR3 DNA: TGTGCCAGCAGCTTAAGGATCCAGGGGAAAGGAGGGGAGCAGTTCTTC. Encoded protein: CASSLRIQGKGGEQFF.

V usage is TRBV20-1 and J usage is TRBJ2-7; D could derive from TRBD1 or TRBD2 (5 bases each). Germline assignment: CDR1 DFQATT and CDR2 SNEGSKA (reference sequence). The CDR3 is 15 residues long. Trimming stripped 2 bases from V and 3 bases from J, with 17 bases between. This CDR3 reads CSARFTGTEYYEQYF. CDR3 in DNA: TGCAGTGCTAGATTCACCGGGACCGAGTACTACGAGCAGTACTTC.

V usage is TRBV10-3 and J usage is TRBJ2-7; D remains ambiguous. Germline CDR1 and CDR2: ENHRY and SYGVKD. The CDR3 consists of 17 residues. V was cut by 3 bases and J by 4 bases, with 22 bases left in between. This CDR3 is CAISDALPDGLIYEQYF. For the CDR3, the DNA is TGTGCCATCAGTGACGCTCTGCCCGACGGCCTTATTTACGAGCAGTACTTC.

This clonotype was seen repeatedly, ten times or more. For the CDR3, the DNA is TGTGCCAGCAGTTCCATCAGGGAAGAGACCCAGTACTTC. This sequence encodes CASSSIREETQYF. The chain links TRBV28 to TRBJ2-5; TRBD1 might be the D (5 bases). Looked up from germline, CDR1 is MDHEN and CDR2 is SYDVKM. CDR3 length: 13 amino acids. Between the trimmed V and J ends, which lost 4 bases and 3 bases, there was a span of 9 bases.

Turning to this clonotype: Germline is not matched at one junction end, which may reflect a read error. The CDR3 here is CVSSPWGDITEAFF. The CDR3 DNA reads as TGTGTCAGCAGCCCCTGGGGGGACATCACTGAAGCTTTCTTT. V and J are TRBV3-1 and TRBJ1-1; D might be TRBD1 (6 bases). Germline V gene sequence: CDR1 LGHDT, CDR2 YNNKEL (reference sequence). The CDR3 has 14 amino acids.

This clonotype has ten or more counts. The chain joins TRBV4-1 to TRBJ1-1, with D tentatively TRBD1 (5 bases). Germline V gene lookup returns CDR1 MGHRA and CDR2 YSYEKL. V was pared by 1 base and J by 0 bases, with 15 bases between. The CDR3 sequence is 17 residues long. CDR3 protein: CASSQGPGNRMNTEAFF. For the CDR3, the DNA is TGCGCCAGCAGCCAAGGACCTGGGAACAGGATGAACACTGAAGCTTTCTTT.

This clonotype was detected many times. The genes are TRBV7-9 and TRBJ2-7; 11 bases line up with TRBD1. The CDR3 sequence is 13 residues long. Germline loops: CDR1 SEHNR, CDR2 FQNEAQ (reference sequence). After removal of 5 bases from V and 8 bases from J, the junction contained 5 bases not matched to a gene. CDR3 DNA sequence: TGTGCCAGCAGCCCTGGACAGGGGGCGCAGCAGTACTTC. Translating it yields CASSPGQGAQQYF.

This clonotype was observed many times. The rearrangement links TRBV7-8 to TRBJ1-1, with D maybe TRBD1 (6 bases). The CDR3 runs to 16 residues. V gave up 2 bases and J gave up 3 bases, with 16 bases separating them. The germline V gene has CDR1 SGHVS and CDR2 FQNEAQ. CDR3 sequence reads: CASSLFPGVGHTEAFF. As DNA, the CDR3 is TGTGCCAGCAGCTTATTCCCAGGGGTGGGGCACACTGAAGCTTTCTTT.

This clonotype was observed at least ten times. This rearrangement joins TRBV7-8 to TRBJ1-3, with D unresolved. The CDR3 has 14 residues. V was cut by 3 bases and J by 0 bases, with 6 bases left in between. Germline CDR1 SGHVS, CDR2 FQNEAQ. This chain's CDR3 is CASSLSGSGNTIYF. CDR3 coding DNA: TGTGCCAGCAGCTTGAGTGGCTCTGGAAACACCATATATTTT.

This clonotype came up a few times. The CDR3 DNA reads TGCAGCGTTATGGGGCTGACGAACTACGAGCAGTACTTC. Amino acids: CSVMGLTNYEQYF. The rearrangement links TRBV29-1 to TRBJ2-7; perhaps TRBD1 as D (5 bases). V gave up 5 bases and J gave up 3 bases, with 14 bases separating them. Germline V lookup: CDR1 SQVTM, CDR2 ANQGSEA. This CDR3 comprises 13 residues.

This clonotype came up once. CDR3 loop: CSVAQGNTGELFF. The CDR3 DNA follows: TGCAGCGTTGCCCAGGGCAACACCGGGGAGCTGTTTTTT. The V gene is TRBV29-1, the J gene TRBJ2-2; D possibly corresponds to TRBD1 (5 bases). This CDR3 has 13 residues. V shed 4 bases and J shed 2 bases, with 8 bases lying between them. Germline CDR1 is SQVTM and CDR2 is ANQGSEA.

The J gene is TRBJ2-1, the V gene TRBV29-1; 8 bases are shared with TRBD1. Germline V lookup: CDR1 SQVTM, CDR2 ANQGSEA. The ends lost 7 bases at V and 6 bases at J; junction bases unmatched: 14. The CDR3 runs to 15 residues. The CDR3 spells CSARQLTGVRNEQFF. CDR3 sequence (DNA): TGCAGCGCCCGACAGCTGACAGGGGTACGCAATGAGCAGTTCTTC.

This clonotype was seen more than once but under ten times. The CDR3 sequence: CSCGQTGASGLPYEQYF. CDR3 coding DNA: TGTTCCTGCGGACAGACCGGAGCTAGCGGGCTGCCCTACGAGCAGTACTTC. V and J are TRBV6-5 and TRBJ2-7; 8 nucleotides align to TRBD2. Per germline, CDR1 MNHEY and CDR2 SVGAGI. This CDR3 has 17 residues.

This clonotype appeared a few times. The V call is TRBV2, the J call TRBJ1-2, with TRBD1 matching 8 bases. Germline V lookup: CDR1 SNHLY, CDR2 FYNNEI. The length of the CDR3 is 16 residues. Trimming removed 2 bases from V and 2 bases from J; junction bases left unmatched: 7. This chain's CDR3 is CASSEYGRTGNYGYTF. The CDR3 DNA is TGTGCCAGCAGTGAATATGGGAGGACAGGGAACTATGGCTACACCTTC.

Ten or more counts support this clonotype. This chain connects TRBV12-3 or TRBV12-4 to TRBJ1-1; D perhaps matches TRBD1 (5 bases). The V and J ends lost 7 bases and 4 bases respectively, with 16 bases between them. This CDR3 has 14 residues. The CDR3 loop reads CASTYPGLVTEAFF. DNA for the CDR3: TGTGCCAGCACTTACCCAGGGTTGGTCACTGAAGCTTTCTTT.

The chain carries TRBV4-3 and TRBJ2-2, with TRBD1 identical over 11 bases. V trimming: 3 bases; J trimming: 5 bases; junction bases outside the gene matches: 17. CDR1 LGHNA and CDR2 YSLEER come from the germline V gene. The CDR3 covers 20 residues. The CDR3 region is CASSQGRYRTGGVLTGELFF. CDR3 sequence (DNA): TGCGCCAGCAGCCAGGGAAGATATCGGACAGGGGGCGTTCTTACCGGGGAGCTGTTTTTT.

Notes on this clonotype: One end of the junction varies from germline; a read error may be responsible. The rearrangement joins TRBV5-1 to TRBJ2-2, with D perhaps being TRBD1 or TRBD2 (6 bases each). CDR1 is SGHRS, CDR2 YFSETQ, per germline. The CDR3 loop spans 16 amino acids. The CDR3 spells CASSLSPGAGTGGLFF. The DNA for the CDR3 is TGCGCCAGCAGCTTGAGTCCAGGGGCTGGCACCGGGGGGCTGTTTTTT.

This clonotype was detected many times. The J gene is TRBJ1-1, the V gene TRBV6-8; D gene uncertain. Deletions cut 2 bases from V and 4 bases from J, with 8 bases between. The CDR3 contains 13 residues. The germline V gene encodes CDR1 MNHGY and CDR2 SAAAGT. The CDR3 is CASSYKGSTEAFF. The DNA for the CDR3 is TGTGCCAGCAGTTACAAGGGAAGCACTGAAGCTTTCTTT.

This chain uses TRBV2 with TRBJ1-5, with D unclear. V gave up 1 base and J gave up 2 bases, with 15 bases separating them. CDR1 and CDR2 from the germline V gene are SNHLY and FYNNEI. The CDR3 has 17 residues. The CDR3 DNA sequence: TGTGCCAGCAGTGAAGTTTCCGTGATCTACGGCAATCAGCCCCAGCATTTT. It yields the protein CASSEVSVIYGNQPQHF.

This clonotype was seen more than once but under ten times. The rearrangement uses TRBV6-5 and TRBJ2-3; D may be TRBD1 (5 bases). Germline values: CDR1 MNHEY, CDR2 SVGAGI. This CDR3 contains 18 residues. V was trimmed by 2 bases and J by 4 bases, leaving 22 bases between them. The CDR3 DNA sequence: TGTGCCAGCAGTTACGGGTTAGTGGCAGGGAAGCACCCAGATACGCAGTATTTT. This gives the protein CASSYGLVAGKHPDTQYF.

This clonotype has ten or more counts. The gene calls are TRBV7-2 and TRBJ2-1; 9 bases line up with TRBD2. J lost 2 bases, V lost 1 base, and 9 bases had no gene match. The germline CDR1 and CDR2 sequences are SGHTA and FQGNSA. This CDR3 region has 18 residues. CDR3 bases: TGTGCCAGCAGCTTAGTCTTGATTAGCGGGGGAACCTACAATGAGCAGTTCTTC. This gives the protein CASSLVLISGGTYNEQFF.

In its sample, this clonotype was seen a few times. For the CDR3, the DNA is TGTGCCAGCAGCCGGAACCTAGCGGCTTTGGATACGCAGTATTTT. This translates into CASSRNLAALDTQYF. V gene TRBV11-2 combines with J gene TRBJ2-3, with 7 bases identical to TRBD2. Germline values: CDR1 SGHAT, CDR2 FQNNGV. CDR3 size: 15 residues. The trim removed 5 bases at V and 6 bases at J, leaving 11 bases unmatched.

This clonotype has a handful of counts. The chain couples TRBV28 to TRBJ1-6; 7 bases are a match to TRBD1. The V segment lost 3 bases and the J segment 8 bases; nucleotides outside the gene matches: 13. This CDR3 comprises 17 residues. Germline V gene data show CDR1 as MDHEN and CDR2 as SYDVKM. CDR3 sequence reads: CASSFLRDSDIYSPLHF. The CDR3 DNA reads as TGTGCCAGCAGTTTCTTACGGGACAGTGACATTTATTCACCCCTCCACTTT.

This clonotype came up many times. The V gene is TRBV29-1, the J gene TRBJ2-4, with 8 bases aligning to TRBD1. V was clipped by 4 bases and J by 4 bases; unmatched bases: 6. This CDR3 is 14 amino acids long. Per germline, CDR1 SQVTM and CDR2 ANQGSEA. The CDR3 loop reads CSVAPGTGKNIQYF. The CDR3 region has the DNA TGCAGCGTTGCCCCCGGGACAGGAAAAAACATTCAGTACTTC.